This T cell receptor (beta chain) was recovered during a study of identical twins (dated by TCRdb to about 2016). Regarding the research as a whole: To test whether fetal clonotypes persist, this study deep-sequenced TCR alpha and beta repertoires from monozygotic twins, from unrelated adults of various ages, and from cord blood. To rule out contamination, the twin experiments were replicated at different times with different library preparation protocols.

Via the germline V gene (reference sequence), CDR1 is DFQATT and CDR2 SNEGSKA. The CDR3 spans 9 residues, from the cysteine through the phenylalanine. The entry retains the CDR3 DNA only, 27 bases that are in frame from base 1. Study-level results and caveats: Because the same donors could not be followed over many years, the conclusions relied on cross-sectional statistical analysis. Zero-insertion analyses could be partly confounded by invariant T cells such as MAIT and iNKT, although diverse VJ usage argued against such confounding for most clonotypes. Fewer insertions were carried by abundant cord blood beta clonotypes, a similar but weaker trend appeared in young adult naive repertoires, and no such trend appeared in memory repertoires. Out-of-frame TCR alpha sharing in monozygotic twins was systematically underestimated by recombination models, whereas sharing between unrelated individuals was in agreement with the recombination models. Compared with coincidental sharing between unrelated individuals, out-of-frame TCR alpha sequences shared between twins showed an excess of sequences with low generation probability. A weaker excess of twin sharing was found in beta out-of-frame sequences because the signal-to-noise ratio was lowered by fewer shared sequences.

Only healthy Caucasian donors were included. Three pairs of female monozygotic twins, all aged roughly 18 to 29 years, made up the twin cohort. Positive isolation kits from Invitrogen were used to isolate CD4+ and CD8+ T cell populations. The library was generated by 5' RACE. TCRdb lists the instrument as Illumina HiSeq 2000. A universal primer binding site was introduced by template switching, and a unique molecular identifier was present in the final cDNA, enabling accurate counting of TCR cDNA molecules. Specific primers in the conserved constant-segment region were used to synthesize first-strand cDNA for the TCR alpha and beta chains. To control for contamination, every cDNA library was double barcoded, receiving both a SMART-Mk sample barcode and Illumina barcodes. TruSeq adapter sequences along with Illumina sample barcodes were introduced in two successive PCR steps. The TCR alpha and beta cDNA libraries were sequenced on the Illumina HiSeq platform using custom primers. Processing in the source paper ran as follows. Unique molecular identifiers were extracted from raw reads with MiGEC, and CDR3 positions were determined with MiXCR. For each individual, recombination models were inferred using an EM algorithm with the repgenHMM and IGoR tools. Shared clonotype analysis was performed with the tcR package in R, normalizing sharing by the product of cloneset sizes. Out-of-frame nonproductive sequences were analyzed to study raw recombination free of thymic and clonal selection effects. In TCRdb, the public reads were trimmed at Q25 with fastp and aligned with MiXCR, with productive beta chains retained. Rows are unified per CDR3 protein, each entry keeping the most common DNA and genes. What appears here as the V and J calls and clone size reflects TCRdb's work, not the paper's. The table for this sample lists about 340,000 distinct CDR3 sequences; approximately 13% of them were counted only once. Just over 7% of the sample lies in the top ten.

This clonotype was recorded a few times. Its antigen specificity is not known. Base-call qualities are not available, and no considerably larger clone is one nucleotide away. This sample also appeared in a second study, on yellow fever vaccine responses in identical twins. The second study reports: The T cell response to vaccination in identical twins was reported by the authors to appear partly convergent and partly personalized. In the study, vaccine-responding T cell clones were precisely tracked in identical twins.

The TCR sequence derives from a woman aged 18-35 years in good health. Recombination joined TRBV20-1 with TRBJ1-2; the D gene lacks a confident call. Sequencing input: CD8+ T cells sorted from blood. The nucleotide sequence reads TGCAGCGAAGAGGGTGGCTACACCTTC. This codes for CSEEGGYTF.